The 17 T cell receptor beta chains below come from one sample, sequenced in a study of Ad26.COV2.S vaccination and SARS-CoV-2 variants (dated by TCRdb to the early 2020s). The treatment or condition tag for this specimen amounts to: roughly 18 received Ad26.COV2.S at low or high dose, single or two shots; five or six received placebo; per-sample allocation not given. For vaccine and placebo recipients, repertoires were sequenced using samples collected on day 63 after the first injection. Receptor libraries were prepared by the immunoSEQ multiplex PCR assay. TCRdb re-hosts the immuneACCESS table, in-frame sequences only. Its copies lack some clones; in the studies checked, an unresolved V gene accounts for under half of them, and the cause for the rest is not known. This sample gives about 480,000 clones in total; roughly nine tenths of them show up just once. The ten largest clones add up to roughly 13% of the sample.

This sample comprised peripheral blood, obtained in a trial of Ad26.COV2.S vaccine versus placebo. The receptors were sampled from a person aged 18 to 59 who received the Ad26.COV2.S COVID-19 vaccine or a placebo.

This CDR3 reads CASSSGGLGGGGNQPQHF. As DNA, the CDR3 is TGTGCCAGCAGCTCGGGGGGCCTCGGAGGGGGCGGCAATCAGCCCCAGCATTTT. V and J are TRBV7-2 and TRBJ1-5; 7 bases are shared with TRBD1. The CDR3 totals 18 residues. The trim removed 4 bases at V and 2 bases at J, leaving 14 bases unmatched. Germline CDR1 reads SGHTA; CDR2 reads FQGNSA.

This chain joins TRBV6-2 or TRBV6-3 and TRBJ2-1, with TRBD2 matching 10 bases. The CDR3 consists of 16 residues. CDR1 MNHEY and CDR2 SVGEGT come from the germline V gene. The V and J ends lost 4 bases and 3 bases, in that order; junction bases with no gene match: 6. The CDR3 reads CASSSPLAGVYNEQFF. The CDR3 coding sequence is TGTGCCAGCAGTTCCCCGCTAGCGGGAGTCTACAATGAGCAGTTCTTC.

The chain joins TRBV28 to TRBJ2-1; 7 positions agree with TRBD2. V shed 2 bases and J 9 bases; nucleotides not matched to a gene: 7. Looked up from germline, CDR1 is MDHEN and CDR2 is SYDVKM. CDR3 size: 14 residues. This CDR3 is CASSLPAGAGEQFF. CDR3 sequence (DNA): TGTGCCAGCAGTTTACCGGCGGGAGCCGGTGAGCAGTTCTTC.

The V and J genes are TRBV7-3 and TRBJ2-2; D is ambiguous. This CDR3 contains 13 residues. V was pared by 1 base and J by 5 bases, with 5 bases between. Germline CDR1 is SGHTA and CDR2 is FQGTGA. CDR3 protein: CASSLSDTGELFF. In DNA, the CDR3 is TGTGCCAGCAGCTTAAGTGATACCGGGGAGCTGTTTTTT.

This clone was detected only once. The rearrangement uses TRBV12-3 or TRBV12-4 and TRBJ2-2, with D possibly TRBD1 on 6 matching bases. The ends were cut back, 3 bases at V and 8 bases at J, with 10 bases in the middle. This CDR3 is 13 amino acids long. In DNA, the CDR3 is TGTGCCAGCAGTTTGTCAGGGGTTGGGGAGCTGTTTTTT. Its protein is CASSLSGVGELFF.

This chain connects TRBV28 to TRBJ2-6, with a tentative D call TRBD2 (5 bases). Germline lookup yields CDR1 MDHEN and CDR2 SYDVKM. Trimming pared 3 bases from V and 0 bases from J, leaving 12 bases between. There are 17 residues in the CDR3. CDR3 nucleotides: TGTGCCAGCAGTTTTGTAGGAGGCCCCTCTGGGGCCAACGTCCTGACTTTC. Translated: CASSFVGGPSGANVLTF. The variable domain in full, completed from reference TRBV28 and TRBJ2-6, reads DVKVTQSSRYLVKRTGEKVFLECVQDMDHENMFWYRQDPGLGLRLIYFSYDVKMKEKGDIPEGYSVSREKKERFSLILESASTNQTSMYLCASSFVGGPSGANVLTFGAGSRLTVL.

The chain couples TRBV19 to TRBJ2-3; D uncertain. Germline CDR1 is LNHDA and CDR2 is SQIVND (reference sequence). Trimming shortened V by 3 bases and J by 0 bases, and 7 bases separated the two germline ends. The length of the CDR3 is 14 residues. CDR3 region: CASSIDSSTDTQYF. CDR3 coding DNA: TGTGCCAGTAGTATTGATTCGAGCACAGATACGCAGTATTTT.

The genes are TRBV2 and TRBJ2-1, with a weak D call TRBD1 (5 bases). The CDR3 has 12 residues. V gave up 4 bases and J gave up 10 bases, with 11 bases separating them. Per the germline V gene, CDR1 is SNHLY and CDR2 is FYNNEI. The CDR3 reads CASSARVREQFF. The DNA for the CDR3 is TGTGCCAGCAGTGCCAGGGTACGGGAGCAGTTCTTC.

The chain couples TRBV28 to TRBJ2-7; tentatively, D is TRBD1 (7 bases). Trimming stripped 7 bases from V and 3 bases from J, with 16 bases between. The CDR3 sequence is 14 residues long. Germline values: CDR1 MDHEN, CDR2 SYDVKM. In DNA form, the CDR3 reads TGTGCCAGCACCCCAGGGGGGTTCCGCTACGAGCAGTACTTC. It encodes CASTPGGFRYEQYF.

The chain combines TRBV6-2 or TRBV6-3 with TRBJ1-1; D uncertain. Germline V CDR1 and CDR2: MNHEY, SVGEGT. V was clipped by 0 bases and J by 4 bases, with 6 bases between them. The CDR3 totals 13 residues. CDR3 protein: CASSYSKGTEAFF. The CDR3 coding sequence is TGTGCCAGCAGTTACTCGAAGGGCACTGAAGCTTTCTTT.

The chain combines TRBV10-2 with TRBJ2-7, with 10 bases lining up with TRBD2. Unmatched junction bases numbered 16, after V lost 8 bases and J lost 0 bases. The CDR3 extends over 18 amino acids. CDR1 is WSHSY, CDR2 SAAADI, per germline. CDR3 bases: TGCGCCAGCCCGGTTGGACTAGCGGCAGCCAGGAGCTCCTACGAGCAGTACTTC. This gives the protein CASPVGLAAARSSYEQYF.

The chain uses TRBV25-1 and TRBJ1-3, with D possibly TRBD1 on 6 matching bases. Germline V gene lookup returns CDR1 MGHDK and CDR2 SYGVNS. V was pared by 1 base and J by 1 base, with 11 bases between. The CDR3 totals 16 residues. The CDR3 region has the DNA TGTGCCAGCAGTGAATTTGGTAGGGGGTCTGGAAACACCATATATTTT. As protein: CASSEFGRGSGNTIYF. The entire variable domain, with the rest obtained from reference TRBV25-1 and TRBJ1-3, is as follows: EADIYQTPRYLVIGTGKKITLECSQTMGHDKMYWYQQDPGMELHLIHYSYGVNSTEKGDLSSESTVSRIRTEHFPLTLESARPSHTSQYLCASSEFGRGSGNTIYFGEGSWLTVV.

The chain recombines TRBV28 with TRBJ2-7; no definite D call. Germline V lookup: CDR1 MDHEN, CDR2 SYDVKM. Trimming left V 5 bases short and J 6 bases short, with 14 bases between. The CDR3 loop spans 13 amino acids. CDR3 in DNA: TGTGCCAGCAGTCCTTCCCCGGGTTCCGAGCAGTACTTC. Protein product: CASSPSPGSEQYF.

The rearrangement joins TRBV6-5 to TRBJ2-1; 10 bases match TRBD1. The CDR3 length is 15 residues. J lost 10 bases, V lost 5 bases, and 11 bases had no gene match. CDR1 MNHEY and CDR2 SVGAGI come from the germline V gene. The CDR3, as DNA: TGTGCCAGCAGTCTCTTCGACAGGGGGCTTGGGGAGCAGTTCTTC. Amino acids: CASSLFDRGLGEQFF.

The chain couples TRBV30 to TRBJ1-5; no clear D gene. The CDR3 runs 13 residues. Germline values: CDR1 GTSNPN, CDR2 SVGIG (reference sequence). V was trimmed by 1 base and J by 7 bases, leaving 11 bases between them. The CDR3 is CAWSDSLEQPQHF. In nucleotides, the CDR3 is TGTGCCTGGAGTGACAGTCTGGAGCAGCCCCAGCATTTT.

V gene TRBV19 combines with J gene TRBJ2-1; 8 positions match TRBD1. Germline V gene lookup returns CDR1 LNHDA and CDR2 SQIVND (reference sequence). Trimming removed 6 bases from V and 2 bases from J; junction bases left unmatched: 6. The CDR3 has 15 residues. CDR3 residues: CASRGTGGPYNEQFF. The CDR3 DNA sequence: TGTGCCAGTAGGGGGACAGGCGGTCCCTACAATGAGCAGTTCTTC.

The CDR3 spells CASSRTGTSGSNEQFF. The DNA of the CDR3 is TGTGCCAGCAGCAGAACCGGGACTAGCGGGAGCAATGAGCAGTTCTTC. The chain couples TRBV7-3 to TRBJ2-1; 14 bases are a match to TRBD2. CDR3 length: 16 residues. With V trimmed by 5 bases and J by 6 bases, 6 bases remained unmatched. Germline-derived CDR1 and CDR2 are SGHTA and FQGTGA.